A selection of T cell receptor beta chains follows, all from one sample in a study of cytomegalovirus exposure and HLA in healthy donors. The repertoire was sequenced with immunoSEQ multiplex PCR; TCRdb's copy has only in-frame clones and lacks some. The sample table sets out about 130,000 clones. The specimen was PBMCs. Receptor source: a woman between 55 and 75 years old in good health and CMV-seronegative. CDR3s include the opening cysteine and the closing phenylalanine or tryptophan. The D gene is left open where the match is weak.

j_call d_call v_call cdr3_aa cdr3_nt
TRBJ2-3 TRBD1 TRBV7-9 CASSLATGFTDTQYF TGTGCCAGCAGCTTAGCGACAGGGTTCACAGATACGCAGTATTTT
TRBJ1-4 . TRBV19 CASSMRTSQTNEKLFF TGTGCCAGTAGTATGCGGACTTCTCAGACTAATGAAAAACTGTTTTTT
TRBJ1-1 TRBD1 TRBV13 CASSITPGGANTEAFF TGTGCCAGCAGCATCACTCCAGGGGGCGCGAACACTGAAGCTTTCTTT
TRBJ1-2 . TRBV9 CASSVLEGLTNYGYTF TGTGCCAGCAGCGTACTCGAGGGTCTGACTAACTATGGCTACACCTTC
TRBJ1-1 . TRBV10-2 CASSESAGTEAFF TGCGCCAGCAGTGAATCCGCAGGGACTGAAGCTTTCTTT
TRBJ1-3 . TRBV6-1 CASSEFRADRSSGNTIYF TGTGCCAGCAGTGAATTCAGAGCCGACAGGTCCTCTGGAAACACCATATATTTT
TRBJ2-2 TRBD1 TRBV11-1 CASSLGTGGNTGELFF TGTGCCAGCAGCTTAGGGACAGGGGGAAACACCGGGGAGCTGTTTTTT
TRBJ1-2 . TRBV30 CAWSVGSEDYGYTF TGTGCCTGGAGTGTGGGCAGTGAAGACTATGGCTACACCTTC
TRBJ2-5 . TRBV5-1 CASSLEQGSQETQYF TGCGCCAGCAGCTTGGAACAGGGTTCCCAAGAGACCCAGTACTTC
TRBJ1-2 . TRBV2 CANKGSHNVGARYGYTF TGTGCCAACAAGGGGTCGCACAACGTGGGGGCACGGTATGGCTACACCTTC
TRBJ2-7 . TRBV29-1 CSASLQGEQYF TGCAGCGCCTCATTGCAGGGGGAGCAGTACTTC
TRBJ1-2 . TRBV6-4 CASSSRCPSLSAGGYTF TGTGCCAGCAGCTCCCGTTGTCCTAGCCTTTCCGCGGGCGGCTACACCTTC
TRBJ2-1 . TRBV20-1 CSAGINEQFF TGCAGTGCCGGGATCAATGAGCAGTTCTTC
TRBJ2-2 . TRBV11-2 CASSPLTGELFF TGTGCCAGCAGCCCCCTGACCGGGGAGCTGTTTTTT
TRBJ2-7 . TRBV14 CASSQEGWRPSYEQYF TGTGCCAGCAGCCAAGAGGGGTGGAGGCCCTCCTACGAGCAGTACTTC
TRBJ1-5 . TRBV28 CASSSRQDQPQHF TGTGCCAGCAGTTCACGGCAGGATCAGCCCCAGCATTTT
TRBJ2-1 . TRBV10-1 CASSGQAPGEQFF TGCGCCAGCAGTGGCCAAGCGCCCGGTGAGCAGTTCTTC
TRBJ2-7 . TRBV27 CASSLGNHYEQYF TGTGCCAGCAGTTTGGGCAACCACTACGAGCAGTACTTC
TRBJ2-6 TRBD2 TRBV18 CASSLGLAGFSGANVLTF TGTGCCAGCTCACTCGGACTAGCGGGTTTCTCTGGGGCCAACGTCCTGACTTTC
TRBJ1-2 TRBD1 TRBV6-5 CASRGRQGNYGYTF TGTGCCAGCAGGGGGAGACAGGGGAACTATGGCTACACCTTC
TRBJ1-2 TRBD1 TRBV10-3 CATHTRTGGVANYGYTF TGTGCCACCCATACCCGGACAGGGGGGGTCGCTAACTATGGCTACACCTTC
TRBJ2-1 TRBD2 TRBV6-1 CASSETGAGGPFDEQFF TGTGCCAGCAGTGAAACCGGTGCGGGGGGGCCATTTGATGAGCAGTTCTTC
TRBJ2-7 TRBD2 TRBV7-8 CASRLGLAGRSEQYF TGTGCCAGCAGGCTAGGACTAGCGGGGCGGAGCGAGCAGTACTTC
TRBJ1-4 TRBD1 TRBV28 CASSSPQGIATNEKLFF TGTGCCAGCAGTTCACCACAGGGGATAGCAACTAATGAAAAACTGTTTTTT
TRBJ2-3 TRBD1 TRBV28 CASSRSGQGADTQYF TGTGCCAGCAGCCGCAGCGGACAGGGGGCAGATACGCAGTATTTT
TRBJ2-3 . TRBV9 CASSVATMLSTDTQYF TGTGCCAGCAGCGTAGCTACGATGTTGAGCACAGATACGCAGTATTTT